Following are 10 T cell receptor beta chains from one sample sequenced in a study of OX40 agonist ivuxolimab in advanced cancers. Measured with immunoSEQ multiplex PCR; TCRdb has only the in-frame clones, and not every one. The repertoire holds about 92,000 clones, with roughly nine tenths as singletons. The input for sequencing was CD4+ or CD8+ T cells sorted from blood, taken in a trial of the OX40 agonist ivuxolimab. Source of these receptors: an adult with an advanced solid tumor such as melanoma, head and neck, liver or kidney cancer.

The chain is built from TRBV7-9 and TRBJ1-1; D is unclear. Germline-derived CDR1 and CDR2 are SEHNR and FQNEAQ (reference sequence). V lost 0 bases, J lost 6 bases, and 14 bases lay in between. The CDR3 spans 15 residues. This CDR3 is CASSLAGSSPSEAFF. In nucleotides, the CDR3 is TGTGCCAGCAGCTTAGCAGGCAGCTCGCCTTCTGAAGCTTTCTTT.

CDR3 bases: TGCGCCAGCAGCCAAGACTTGGGCGGATTGAGCTCCTATAATTCACCCCTCCACTTT. It codes for CASSQDLGGLSSYNSPLHF. J is TRBJ1-6 and V is TRBV4-3, with D hard to call. This CDR3 comprises 19 residues. Germline CDR1 reads LGHNA; CDR2 reads YSLEER. V lost 0 bases to trimming and J lost 0 bases, with 15 bases between them.

V gene TRBV10-3 combines with J gene TRBJ2-1; no clear D gene. Trimming pared 3 bases from V and 10 bases from J, leaving 13 bases between. This CDR3 has 13 residues. Germline V CDR1 and CDR2: ENHRY, SYGVKD. The CDR3 sequence is CAISDPAVREQFF. The CDR3 DNA reads TGTGCCATCAGTGATCCCGCCGTTAGGGAGCAGTTCTTC.

The chain links TRBV4-2 to TRBJ1-2; TRBD1 matches 8 bases. The CDR3 consists of 18 residues. Germline V gene lookup returns CDR1 LGHNA and CDR2 YNFKEQ. Losses at the gene ends were 1 base for V and 4 bases for J; bases not matched to a gene: 14. For the CDR3, the DNA is TGTGCCAGCAGCCAAGGAAACAGGGGGACCGCTTCGAGCTATGGCTACACCTTC. Encoded protein: CASSQGNRGTASSYGYTF.

The count of this clone is one. The chain recombines TRBV5-1 with TRBJ1-2; D gene uncertain. The CDR3 covers 13 residues. V was trimmed by 2 bases and J by 2 bases, leaving 7 bases between them. Germline V CDR1 and CDR2: SGHRS, YFSETQ. The CDR3 is CASSFSQNYGYTF. The CDR3, as DNA: TGCGCCAGCAGCTTTTCACAGAACTATGGCTACACCTTC.

The chain has TRBV28 and TRBJ2-1; 12 bases map to TRBD2. Per the germline V gene, CDR1 is MDHEN and CDR2 is SYDVKM. V was clipped by 2 bases and J by 7 bases; unmatched bases: 6. The CDR3 runs 16 residues. The CDR3, as DNA: TGTGCCAGCAGTTTAGGGGGACTAGCGGGCCCAAATGAGCAGTTCTTC. It encodes CASSLGGLAGPNEQFF.

This chain links TRBV7-9 with TRBJ2-5, with 7 bases aligning to TRBD1. J was trimmed by 4 bases and V by 0 bases; bases with no gene match: 5. Germline values: CDR1 SEHNR, CDR2 FQNEAQ (reference sequence). CDR3 size: 15 residues. CDR3 residues: CASSLAAGGSETQYF. DNA of the CDR3: TGTGCCAGCAGCTTAGCGGCAGGGGGTTCAGAGACCCAGTACTTC.

The rearrangement uses TRBV10-3 and TRBJ1-2; TRBD1 matches at 10 bases. V was clipped by 6 bases and J by 7 bases; unmatched bases: 11. The CDR3 totals 15 residues. In germline, CDR1 is ENHRY, CDR2 SYGVKD. CDR3 nucleotide sequence: TGTGCCATCAGCGAACTGACAGGGGGCAACAGTGGCTACACCTTC. Its translation is CAISELTGGNSGYTF.

V is TRBV18 and J is TRBJ1-1; a possible D gene is TRBD1 (5 bases). The CDR3 is made up of 13 amino acids. Trimming removed 2 bases from V and 10 bases from J, with 14 bases in between. The germline V gene encodes CDR1 KGHSH and CDR2 LQKENI. The CDR3: CASSPAPLGLAFF. CDR3 sequence (DNA): TGTGCCAGCTCACCAGCTCCCTTGGGACTAGCTTTCTTT.

This clone was observed a single time. The V and J genes are TRBV28 and TRBJ2-7, with a tentative D call TRBD1 (5 bases). V lost 6 bases to trimming and J lost 1 base, with 13 bases between them. This CDR3 spans 14 amino acids. Germline V lookup: CDR1 MDHEN, CDR2 SYDVKM. CDR3 in amino acids: CASSGQISSYEQYF. The CDR3, as DNA: TGTGCCAGCAGCGGACAAATCTCTTCCTACGAGCAGTACTTC.